In this sample, the clone carrying this T cell receptor beta chain turned up once. Its matching antigen is unknown. From germline, CDR1 is SQVTM and CDR2 ANQGSEA. The CDR3 runs 14 residues. The PCR ran on 60 Vbeta and 13 Jbeta primers. The repertoire was sequenced with immunoSEQ multiplex PCR; TCRdb's copy has only in-frame clones and lacks some. The sample holds approximately 180,000 clones, roughly 73% seen once. This sample stems from a study of cytomegalovirus exposure and HLA in healthy donors. Study results and limitations: One variant, a missense change in DCLRE1C, was linked in a later analysis to TCR beta V- and J-gene trimming. Altogether, some 170 TCR beta chains were recorded as cytomegalovirus-associated.

The sequencing input was PBMCs. The rearrangement links TRBV29-1 to TRBJ2-5, with 13 bases matching TRBD2. Judging by the DNA end, TRBJ2-7 fits better; the J call may be wrong. This TCR derives from a woman aged 25 to 45 in good health and CMV-seronegative. In DNA, the CDR3 is TGCAGCGTGGGGGGACTAGCGGGACAATACGAGCAGTACTTC. Its translation is CSVGGLAGQYEQYF.